This T cell receptor beta chain is drawn from a study of shared clonotypes between healthy human individuals. The overall study: Each donor had three CD4 naive, three CD4 memory, two CD8 naive and one CD8 memory plate. Notes on the study in general: Compared with memory subsets, naive subsets generally had larger estimated richness. Only blood was sampled, and tissue TCR repertoires likely differ from blood ones. The study's rarefaction showed incomplete sorted-subset sequencing despite large depth.

Method: immunoSEQ multiplex PCR; TCRdb's copy keeps in-frame clones and lacks some. The sample has 2 million to 3 million clones, roughly 93% seen once. Points on this clone: The antigen is not known.

With 1 base clipped from V and 1 base from J, the junction kept 6 bases outside the gene matches. There are 16 residues in the CDR3. The germline V gene encodes CDR1 SGHTS and CDR2 YDEGEE. The clonotype originates from a young man in good health. Some clones in this sample may be carry-over from other donors' samples. Sequences were obtained from naive CD4+ T cells from PBMCs. Subset indicated: CD45RA+ positively selected. The chain joins TRBV5-8 to TRBJ2-3; TRBD2 matches at 7 bases. CDR3 sequence: CASSLFPSGRTDTQYF. CDR3 DNA sequence: TGTGCCAGCAGCTTGTTCCCTAGCGGCCGCACAGATACGCAGTATTTT.